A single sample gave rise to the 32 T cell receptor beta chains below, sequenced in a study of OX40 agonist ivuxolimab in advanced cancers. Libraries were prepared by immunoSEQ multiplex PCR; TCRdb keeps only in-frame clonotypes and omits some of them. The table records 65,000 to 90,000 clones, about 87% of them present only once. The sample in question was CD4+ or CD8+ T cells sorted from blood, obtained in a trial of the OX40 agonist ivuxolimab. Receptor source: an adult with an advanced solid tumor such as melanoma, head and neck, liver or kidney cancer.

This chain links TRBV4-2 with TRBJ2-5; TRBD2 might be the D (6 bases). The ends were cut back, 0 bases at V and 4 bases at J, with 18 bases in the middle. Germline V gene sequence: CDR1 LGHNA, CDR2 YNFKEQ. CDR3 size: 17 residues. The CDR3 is CASSQEIAEGGRETQYF. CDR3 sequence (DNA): TGTGCCAGCAGCCAAGAGATTGCGGAGGGTGGGAGAGAGACCCAGTACTTC.

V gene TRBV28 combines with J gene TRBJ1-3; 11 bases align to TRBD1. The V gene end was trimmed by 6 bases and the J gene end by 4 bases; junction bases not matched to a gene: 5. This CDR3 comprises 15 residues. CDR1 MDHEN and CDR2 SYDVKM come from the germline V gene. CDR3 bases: TGTGCCAGCAGCGGACAGGGGGCGGGGGGAAACACCATATATTTT. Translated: CASSGQGAGGNTIYF.

CDR3 amino acids: CASSLMGTGVYEQYF. For the CDR3, the DNA is TGTGCCAGCAGCCTAATGGGGACAGGGGTATACGAGCAGTACTTC. The chain employs TRBV9 and TRBJ2-7; TRBD1 aligns across 10 bases. Trimming at V came to 4 bases and at J to 4 bases, leaving 8 bases not matched to a gene. Germline V gene lookup returns CDR1 SGDLS and CDR2 YYNGEE. The CDR3 is 15 amino acids.

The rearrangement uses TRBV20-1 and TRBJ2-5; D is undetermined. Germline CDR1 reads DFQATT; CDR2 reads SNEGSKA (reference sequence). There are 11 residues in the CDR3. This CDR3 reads CSVRYQETQYF. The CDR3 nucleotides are TGCAGCGTTAGGTATCAAGAGACCCAGTACTTC.

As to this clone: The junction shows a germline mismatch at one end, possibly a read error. Here the CDR3 reads CASVPVGGSSYEQHF. CDR3 nucleotides: TGTGCTAGTGTTCCCGTTGGCGGGAGCTCCTACGAGCAGCACTTC. The gene calls are TRBV12-5 and TRBJ2-7; 7 bases agree with TRBD2. The germline V gene encodes CDR1 LGHNT and CDR2 FRNRAP. This CDR3 is built from 15 residues. The entire variable domain, with the rest obtained from reference TRBV12-5 and TRBJ2-7, is as follows: DARVTQTPRHKVTEMGQEVTMRCQPILGHNTVFWYRQTMMQGLELLAYFRNRAPLDDSGMPKDRFSAEMPDATLATLKIQPSEPRDSAVYFCASVPVGGSSYEQHFGPGTRLTVT.

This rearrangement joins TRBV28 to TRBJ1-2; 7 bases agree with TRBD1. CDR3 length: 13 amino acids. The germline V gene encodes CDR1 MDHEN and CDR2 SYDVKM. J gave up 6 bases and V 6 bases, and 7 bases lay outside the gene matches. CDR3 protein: CASRSTGVDGYTF. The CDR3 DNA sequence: TGTGCCAGCAGATCCACAGGGGTCGATGGCTACACCTTC.

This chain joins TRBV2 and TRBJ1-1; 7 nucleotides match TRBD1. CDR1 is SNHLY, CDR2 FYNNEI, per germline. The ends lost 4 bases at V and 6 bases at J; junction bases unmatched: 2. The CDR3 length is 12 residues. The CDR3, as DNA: TGTGCCAGCAGTGCGCAGGGGGCTGAAGCTTTCTTT. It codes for CASSAQGAEAFF.

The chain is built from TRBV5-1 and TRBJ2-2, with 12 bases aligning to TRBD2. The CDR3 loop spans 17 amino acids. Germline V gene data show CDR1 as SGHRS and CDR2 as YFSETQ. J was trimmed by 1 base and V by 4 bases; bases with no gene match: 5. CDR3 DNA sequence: TGCGCCAGCAGCCTAGGACTAGCGGGATTGAACACCGGGGAGCTGTTTTTT. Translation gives CASSLGLAGLNTGELFF.

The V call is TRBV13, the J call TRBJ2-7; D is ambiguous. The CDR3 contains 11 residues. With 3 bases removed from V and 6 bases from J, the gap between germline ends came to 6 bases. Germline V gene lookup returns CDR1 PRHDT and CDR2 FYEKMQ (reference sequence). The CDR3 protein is CASSFLTEQYF. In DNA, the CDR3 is TGTGCCAGCAGCTTCTTGACCGAGCAGTACTTC.

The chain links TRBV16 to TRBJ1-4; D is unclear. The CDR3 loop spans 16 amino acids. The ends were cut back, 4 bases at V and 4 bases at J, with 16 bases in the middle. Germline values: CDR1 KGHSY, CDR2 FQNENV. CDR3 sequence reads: CASSPRRADRNEKLFF. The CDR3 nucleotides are TGTGCCAGCAGCCCAAGACGGGCGGACCGTAATGAAAAACTGTTTTTT.

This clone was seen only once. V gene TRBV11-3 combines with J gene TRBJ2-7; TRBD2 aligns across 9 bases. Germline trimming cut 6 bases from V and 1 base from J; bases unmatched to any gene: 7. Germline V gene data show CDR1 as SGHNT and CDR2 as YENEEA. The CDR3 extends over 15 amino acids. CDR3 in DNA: TGTGCCAGCAGGGCAAGCGGGAGGCCTTCCTACGAGCAGTACTTC. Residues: CASRASGRPSYEQYF.

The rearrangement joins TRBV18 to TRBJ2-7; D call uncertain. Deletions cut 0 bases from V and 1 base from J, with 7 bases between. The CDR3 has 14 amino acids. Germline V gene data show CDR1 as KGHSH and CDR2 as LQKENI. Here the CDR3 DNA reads TGTGCCAGCTCACCACCGATGGGTTCCTACGAGCAGTACTTC. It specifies CASSPPMGSYEQYF.

The DNA of the CDR3 is TGTGCCTGGAATTGGCAGGTCAACACTGAAGCTTTCTTT. Residues: CAWNWQVNTEAFF. J is TRBJ1-1 and V is TRBV30; D is unclear. The V gene's germline CDR1 is GTSNPN and CDR2 SVGIG (reference sequence). Trimming removed 4 bases at V and 2 bases at J, with 11 bases between. The CDR3 runs 13 residues.

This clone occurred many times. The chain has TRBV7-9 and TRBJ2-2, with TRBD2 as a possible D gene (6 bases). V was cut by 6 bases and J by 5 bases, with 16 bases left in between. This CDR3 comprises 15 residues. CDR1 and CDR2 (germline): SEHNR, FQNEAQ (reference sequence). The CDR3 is CASRPGQGGTGELFF. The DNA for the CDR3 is TGTGCCAGCAGGCCAGGGCAGGGAGGAACCGGGGAGCTGTTTTTT.

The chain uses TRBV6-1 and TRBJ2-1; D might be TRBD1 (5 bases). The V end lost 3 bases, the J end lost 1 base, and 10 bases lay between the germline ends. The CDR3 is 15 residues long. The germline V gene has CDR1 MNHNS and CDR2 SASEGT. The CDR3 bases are TGTGCCAGCAGTGATAGGGGAAGGTCCTACAATGAGCAGTTCTTC. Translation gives CASSDRGRSYNEQFF.

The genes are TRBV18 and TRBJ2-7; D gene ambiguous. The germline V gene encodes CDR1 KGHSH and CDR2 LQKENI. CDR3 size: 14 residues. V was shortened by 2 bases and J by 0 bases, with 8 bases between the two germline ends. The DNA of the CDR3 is TGTGCCAGCTCACCAGGGAAGGTCTCCTACGAGCAGTACTTC. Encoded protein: CASSPGKVSYEQYF. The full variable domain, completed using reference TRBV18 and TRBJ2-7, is NAGVMQNPRHLVRRRGQEARLRCSPMKGHSHVYWYRQLPEEGLKFMVYLQKENIIDESGMPKERFSAEFPKEGPSILRIQQVVRGDSAAYFCASSPGKVSYEQYFGPGTRLTVT.

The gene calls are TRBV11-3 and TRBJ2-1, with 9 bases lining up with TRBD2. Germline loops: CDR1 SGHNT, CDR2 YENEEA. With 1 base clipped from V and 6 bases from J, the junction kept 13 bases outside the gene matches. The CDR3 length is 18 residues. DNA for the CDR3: TGTGCCAGCAGCTTAGGTTTGGGCTCGGGACTAGCTTCCAATGAGCAGTTCTTC. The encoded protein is CASSLGLGSGLASNEQFF.

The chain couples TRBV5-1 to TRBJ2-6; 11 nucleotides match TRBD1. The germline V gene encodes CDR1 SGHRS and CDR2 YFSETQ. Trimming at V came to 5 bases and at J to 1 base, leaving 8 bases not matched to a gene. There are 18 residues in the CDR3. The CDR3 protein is CASSQPGQGASGANVLTF. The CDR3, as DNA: TGCGCCAGCAGTCAACCTGGACAGGGGGCGTCTGGGGCCAACGTCCTGACTTTC.

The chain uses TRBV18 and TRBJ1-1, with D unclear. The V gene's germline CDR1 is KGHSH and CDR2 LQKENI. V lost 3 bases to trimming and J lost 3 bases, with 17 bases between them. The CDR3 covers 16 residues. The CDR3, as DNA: TGTGCCAGCTCACCCTACCCTGGACCCACGGACACTGAAGCTTTCTTT. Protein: CASSPYPGPTDTEAFF.

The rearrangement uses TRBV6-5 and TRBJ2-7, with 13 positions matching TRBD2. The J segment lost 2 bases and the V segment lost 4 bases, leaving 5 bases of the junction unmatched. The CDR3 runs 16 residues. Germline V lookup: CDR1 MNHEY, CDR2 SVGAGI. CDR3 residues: CASSWTSGSWAYEQYF. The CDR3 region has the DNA TGTGCCAGCAGTTGGACTAGCGGGAGCTGGGCCTACGAGCAGTACTTC.

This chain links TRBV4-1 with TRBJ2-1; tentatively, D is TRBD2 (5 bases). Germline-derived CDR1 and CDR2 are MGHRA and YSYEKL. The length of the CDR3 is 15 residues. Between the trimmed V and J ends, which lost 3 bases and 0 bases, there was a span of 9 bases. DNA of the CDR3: TGCGCCAGCAGCCACCCGGGGAGCTCCTACAATGAGCAGTTCTTC. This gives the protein CASSHPGSSYNEQFF.

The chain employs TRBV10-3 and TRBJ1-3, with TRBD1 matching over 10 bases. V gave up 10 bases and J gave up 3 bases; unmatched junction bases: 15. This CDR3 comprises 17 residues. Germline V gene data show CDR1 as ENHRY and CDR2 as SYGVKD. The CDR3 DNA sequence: TGTGCCACTCTAGGAGACTATGGGACAGGGGATGGAAACACCATATATTTT. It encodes CATLGDYGTGDGNTIYF.

CDR3 sequence: CASSAQRGVYSEAFF. The CDR3, as DNA: TGTGCCAGCAGTGCGCAACGGGGGGTTTACTCTGAAGCTTTCTTT. The rearrangement links TRBV27 to TRBJ1-1; D perhaps matches TRBD1 (5 bases). Germline lookup yields CDR1 MNHEY and CDR2 SMNVEV (reference sequence). Trimming shortened V by 5 bases and J by 6 bases, and 19 bases separated the two germline ends. The length of the CDR3 is 15 residues.

The CDR3 here is CASSLEGEDTEAFF. The CDR3 DNA reads TGTGCCAGCAGCTTAGAAGGGGAGGACACTGAAGCTTTCTTT. This rearrangement joins TRBV11-3 to TRBJ1-1; tentative D call: TRBD1 (5 bases). Germline-derived CDR1 and CDR2 are SGHNT and YENEEA. This CDR3 is 14 amino acids long. Trimming took 0 bases from V and 3 from J, leaving 8 bases between them.

The CDR3 loop reads CASIRRLETVIYNEQFF. CDR3 DNA sequence: TGTGCCAGCATAAGGAGACTAGAGACGGTTATCTACAATGAGCAGTTCTTC. The chain uses TRBV6-4 and TRBJ2-1, with D possibly matching TRBD2 (6 bases). The CDR3 has 17 residues. Germline CDR1 reads MRHNA; CDR2 reads SNTAGT. The germline V and J ends were trimmed by 7 bases and 3 bases, with 22 bases remaining between them.

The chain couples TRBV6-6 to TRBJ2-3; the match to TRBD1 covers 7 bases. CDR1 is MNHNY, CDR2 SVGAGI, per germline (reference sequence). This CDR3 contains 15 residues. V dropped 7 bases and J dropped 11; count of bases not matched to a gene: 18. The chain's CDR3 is CASTKKGAGRDGQYF. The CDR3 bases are TGTGCCAGCACCAAAAAGGGGGCAGGTAGGGATGGGCAGTATTTT.

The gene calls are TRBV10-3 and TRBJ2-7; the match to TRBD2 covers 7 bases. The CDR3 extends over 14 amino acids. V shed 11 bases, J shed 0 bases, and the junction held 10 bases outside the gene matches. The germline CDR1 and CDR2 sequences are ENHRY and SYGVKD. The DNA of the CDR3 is TGTGCCTCATCGCCTAGCGGAAGCTCCTACGAGCAGTACTTC. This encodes CASSPSGSSYEQYF.

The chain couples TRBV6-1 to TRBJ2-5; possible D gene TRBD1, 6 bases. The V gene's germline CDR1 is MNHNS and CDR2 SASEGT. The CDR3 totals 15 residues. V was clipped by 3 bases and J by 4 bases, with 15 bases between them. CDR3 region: CASSDDRRSPETQYF. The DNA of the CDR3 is TGTGCCAGCAGTGATGACAGGAGGAGCCCAGAGACCCAGTACTTC.

For the CDR3, the DNA is TGTGCCAGCACTAGCGGTGACACAGATACGCAGTATTTT. Amino acids: CASTSGDTDTQYF. V is TRBV28 and J is TRBJ2-3, with 7 bases fitting TRBD2. V was clipped by 7 bases and J by 2 bases; unmatched bases: 3. Per the germline V gene, CDR1 is MDHEN and CDR2 is SYDVKM. The CDR3 runs 13 residues.

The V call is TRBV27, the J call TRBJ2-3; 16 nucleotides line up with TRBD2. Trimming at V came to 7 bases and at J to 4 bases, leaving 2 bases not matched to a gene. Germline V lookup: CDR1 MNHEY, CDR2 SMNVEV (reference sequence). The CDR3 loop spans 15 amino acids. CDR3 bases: TGTGCCAGCAAGGGACTAGCGGGAGGGGCAGATACGCAGTATTTT. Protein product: CASKGLAGGADTQYF.

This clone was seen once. The CDR3 reads CASSAGQGRGETQYF. Written as DNA, the CDR3 is TGTGCCAGCAGCGCCGGACAGGGGCGGGGAGAGACCCAGTACTTC. The chain employs TRBV9 and TRBJ2-5; 9 positions agree with TRBD1. CDR3 length equals 15 residues. Germline V gives CDR1 SGDLS, CDR2 YYNGEE. With V trimmed by 3 bases and J by 4 bases, 7 bases remained unmatched.

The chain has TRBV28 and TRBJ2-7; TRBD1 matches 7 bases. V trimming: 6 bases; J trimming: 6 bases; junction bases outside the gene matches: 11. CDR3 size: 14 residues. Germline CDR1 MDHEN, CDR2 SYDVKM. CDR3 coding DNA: TGTGCCAGCAGCCCCCTATTCCGGGACAGCGAGCAGTACTTC. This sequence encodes CASSPLFRDSEQYF.